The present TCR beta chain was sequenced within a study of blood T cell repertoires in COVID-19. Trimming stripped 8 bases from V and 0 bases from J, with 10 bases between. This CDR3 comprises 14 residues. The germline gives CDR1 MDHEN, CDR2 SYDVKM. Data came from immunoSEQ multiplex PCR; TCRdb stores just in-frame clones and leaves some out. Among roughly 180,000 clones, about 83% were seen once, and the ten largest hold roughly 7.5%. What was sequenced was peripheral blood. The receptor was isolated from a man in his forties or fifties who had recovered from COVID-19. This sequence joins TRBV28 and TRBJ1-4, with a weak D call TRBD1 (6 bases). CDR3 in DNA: TGTGCCAGCTCTGAGGGGGCAACTAATGAAAAACTGTTTTTT. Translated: CASSEGATNEKLFF.